This T cell receptor (beta chain) was sequenced for a study of beta chain features in type 1 diabetes (dated by TCRdb to 2017 to 2018). Context from the whole study: Mean age, gender distribution, total cell number and subset yield were not different between patients and healthy donors. In the study, TCRB repertoires of sorted circulating CD4+ T cell subsets from recently diagnosed type 1 diabetes patients were compared with those of matched healthy donors. Whereas all 28 donors provided naive and central memory subsets, regulatory and stem cell-like memory subsets were isolated from just 8 patients and roughly 8 healthy donors. A total of 107,917,701 sorted cells were examined across all samples, and the number of cells per subset was strongly correlated with RNA yield. Beyond this particular receptor, the publication reports: Naive, central memory and regulatory TCRB repertoires appeared to be more alike among patients than among healthy donors. Because small numbers of individuals were included in the HLA sub-analyses, any influence of HLA type on TCRB rearrangement was left unresolved. Shorter templates might be favored by PCR, yet because patient and control samples were amplified and corrected together, any such skew would affect both groups equally. Fewer insertions and more nucleotide deletions at VDJ recombination sites were observed in patients with type 1 diabetes, implying thymic rearrangement abnormalities. Because cDNA rather than genomic DNA was sequenced, highly expressing activated cells could have been over-represented, although no difference in activation and CD3 levels was found between groups. In all four CD4+ subsets, TCRB CDR3 length was moderately but significantly shorter in type 1 diabetes patients.

Each donor gave one peripheral blood draw, roughly 110 mL on average, collected into heparinised tubes. A BD FACSAria II and a panel including CD45RO, CCR7, CD25, CD127, CD95 and CD27 were used to sort naive, central memory, regulatory and stem cell-like memory CD4+ T cells. Purity was above 95% for every sorted population. PBMCs were isolated immediately by Lymphoprep density gradient centrifugation and stained directly without culture. Samples were stained and sorted in pairs, with one healthy donor and one patient per experiment, so that batch effects were minimized. The High Capacity cDNA Reverse Transcription Kit was used to reverse transcribe all of the isolated RNA, meaning that expressed TCRB transcripts were what got sequenced. Naive, central memory and regulatory T cell samples underwent deep immunoSEQ sequencing, averaging around 3.9 million total reads per sample. Sorted cells were lysed in RLT buffer, and RNA was extracted using DNase-treated RNeasy Micro or Mini kits according to cell number. To prevent cross-contamination, every cell subset was processed on its own, while patient and healthy donor samples were processed together. The immunoSEQ multiplex PCR was used to amplify TCRB sequences from cDNA, yielding 87-bp fragments that span the CDR3 region. Sequencing of the amplicons was done on the Illumina HiSeq platform. On the study's bioinformatics: Synthetic template baselines were used to correct PCR bias computationally, reads within Hamming distance 2 were collapsed, and singletons that could not be merged were discarded. Reads were aligned against IMGT so that V, D and J genes, CDR3 length and insertions or deletions at six rearrangement sites could be assigned. Clonotype counts were normalized to sorted cell number within each subset before computing true diversity and Gini coefficients with the tcR R package. The overlap coefficient, calculated on TCRB nucleotide sequences, was used to measure repertoire sharing. As stored in TCRdb, this immuneACCESS dataset retains in-frame rearrangements with V and J assigned. A fraction of the clones does not appear; measured against another copy, unresolved V genes explain less than half of the discrepancy, and the remainder lacks a known reason. That table supplies the V and J calls and clone size; D and trimming were determined from the DNA. The sample yields 130,000 or so clones; about 9.1% were counted once. The ten largest clones represent approximately 0.69% of the sample.

This clone was found a few times. Its antigen target is currently unknown. Nothing much larger sits one base from this clone, and base qualities are not available. Relative to germline, V is 5 bases shorter and J is 4 bases shorter, with 17 bases between their ends. Taken from cysteine to phenylalanine, the CDR3 has 15 residues. Left in the record is the CDR3 DNA by itself, 45 bases read in frame from the first base. According to the germline V gene (reference sequence), CDR1 reads SEHNR and CDR2 reads FQNEAQ. The clonotype was recovered from a woman between 40 and 55 years old in good health. Sequenced input: central memory CD4+ T cells from blood. The chain was built from TRBV7-9 and TRBJ2-5; the D region possibly corresponds to TRBD1 (6 bases align). CDR3 loop: CASSQGWGRVETQYF. The base sequence is TGTGCCAGCAGCCAAGGGTGGGGGCGAGTAGAGACCCAGTACTTC.